This T cell receptor (beta chain) was obtained from a study of cytomegalovirus exposure and HLA in healthy donors. Points from the study as a whole: The authors judged a highly shared variant cluster likely a sequencing artifact. About 87% or about 30% of the time was how often most TCR beta V segments were productive, according to an earlier analysis. Confirmation was obtained in vitro that a few CMV-associated chains are specific for CMV antigens. Among the most significant clusters, several appeared linked to common viral pathogens in a later analysis.

As concerns this clone: Its matching antigen is unknown.

This CDR3 comprises 16 residues. V lost 4 bases to trimming and J lost 1 base; unmatched junction nucleotides: 10. The germline V gene encodes CDR1 MNHEY and CDR2 SMNVEV (reference sequence). It was with 60 Vbeta and 13 Jbeta primers that the PCR ran. The table came from immunoSEQ multiplex PCR; TCRdb's copy has only in-frame clones and leaves some out. The sample consists of roughly 130,000 clones, around 84% of them appearing once. The origin of this receptor is a woman aged 18-29 years in good health and CMV-seropositive. The V gene is TRBV27, the J gene TRBJ2-7; TRBD1 agrees at 7 bases. What was sequenced was PBMCs. The CDR3 DNA is TGTGCCAGCAGTTCTCGGTGGGACAGCGGATCCTACGAGCAGTACTTC. It encodes CASSSRWDSGSYEQYF.